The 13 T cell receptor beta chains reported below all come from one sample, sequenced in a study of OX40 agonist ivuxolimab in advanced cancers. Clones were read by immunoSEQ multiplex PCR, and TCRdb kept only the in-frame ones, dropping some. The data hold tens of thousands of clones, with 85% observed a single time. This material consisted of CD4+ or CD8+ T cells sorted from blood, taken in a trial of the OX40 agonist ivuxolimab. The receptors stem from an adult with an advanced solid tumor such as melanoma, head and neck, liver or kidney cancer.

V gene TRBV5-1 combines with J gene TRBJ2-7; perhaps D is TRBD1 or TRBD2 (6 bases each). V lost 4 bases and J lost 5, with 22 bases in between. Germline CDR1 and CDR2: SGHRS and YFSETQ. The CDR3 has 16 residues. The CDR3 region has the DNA TGCGCCAGCAGCACGGGTAATACGGGGGCGCTTGACGAGCAGTACTTC. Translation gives CASSTGNTGALDEQYF.

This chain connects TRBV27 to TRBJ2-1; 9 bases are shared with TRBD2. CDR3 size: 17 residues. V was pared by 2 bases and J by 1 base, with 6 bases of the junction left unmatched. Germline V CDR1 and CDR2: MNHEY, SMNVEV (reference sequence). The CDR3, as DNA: TGTGCCAGCAGTTTACGTGGCGGGGGGGCGTCCTACAATGAGCAGTTCTTC. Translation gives CASSLRGGGASYNEQFF.

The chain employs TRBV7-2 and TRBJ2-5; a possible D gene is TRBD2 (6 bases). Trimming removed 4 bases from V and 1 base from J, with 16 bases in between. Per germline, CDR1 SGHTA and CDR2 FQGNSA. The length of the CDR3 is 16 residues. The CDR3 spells CASSSTSAGIQETQYF. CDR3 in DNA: TGTGCCAGCAGCTCAACGTCCGCGGGGATCCAAGAGACCCAGTACTTC.

CDR3: CATTRGQDVYNEQFF. CDR3 nucleotides: TGTGCCACCACGAGGGGGCAAGACGTTTACAATGAGCAGTTCTTC. The V call is TRBV19, the J call TRBJ2-1; 7 nucleotides align to TRBD1. Germline loops: CDR1 LNHDA, CDR2 SQIVND (reference sequence). This CDR3 has 15 amino acids. The V gene end was trimmed by 10 bases and the J gene end by 4 bases; junction bases not matched to a gene: 13.

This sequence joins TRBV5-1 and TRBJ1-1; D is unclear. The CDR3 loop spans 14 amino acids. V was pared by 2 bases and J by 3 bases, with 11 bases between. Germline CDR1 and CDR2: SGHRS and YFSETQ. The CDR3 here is CASSLRAPDTEAFF. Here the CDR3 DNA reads TGCGCCAGCAGCTTAAGGGCTCCGGACACTGAAGCTTTCTTT. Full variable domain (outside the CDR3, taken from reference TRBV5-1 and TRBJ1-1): KAGVTQTPRYLIKTRGQQVTLSCSPISGHRSVSWYQQTPGQGLQFLFEYFSETQRNKGNFPGRFSGRQFSNSRSEMNVSTLELGDSALYLCASSLRAPDTEAFFGQGTRLTVV.

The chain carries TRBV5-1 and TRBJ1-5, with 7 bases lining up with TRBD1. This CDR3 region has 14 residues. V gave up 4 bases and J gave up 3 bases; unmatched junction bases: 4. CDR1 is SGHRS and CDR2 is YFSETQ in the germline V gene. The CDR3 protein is CASSTGTANQPQHF. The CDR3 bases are TGCGCCAGCAGCACCGGGACAGCCAATCAGCCCCAGCATTTT.

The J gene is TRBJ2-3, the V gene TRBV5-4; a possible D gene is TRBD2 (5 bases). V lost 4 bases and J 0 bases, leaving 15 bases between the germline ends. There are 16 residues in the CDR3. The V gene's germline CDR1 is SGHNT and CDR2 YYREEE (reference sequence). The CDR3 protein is CASSPEGRVSTDTQYF. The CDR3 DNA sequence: TGTGCCAGCAGCCCCGAGGGAAGGGTTAGCACAGATACGCAGTATTTT.

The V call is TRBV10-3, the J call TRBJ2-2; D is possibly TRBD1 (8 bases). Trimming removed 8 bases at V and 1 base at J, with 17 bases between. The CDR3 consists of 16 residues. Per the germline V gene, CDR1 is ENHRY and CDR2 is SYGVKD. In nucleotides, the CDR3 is TGTGCCATCGGGCAACAGGGGGGGCGGAACACCGGGGAGCTGTTTTTT. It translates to CAIGQQGGRNTGELFF.

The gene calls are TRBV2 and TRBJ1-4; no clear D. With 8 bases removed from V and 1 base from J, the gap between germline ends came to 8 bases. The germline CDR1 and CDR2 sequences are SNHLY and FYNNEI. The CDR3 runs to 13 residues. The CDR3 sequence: CASLRLTNEKLFF. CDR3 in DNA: TGTGCCAGCCTCAGGTTAACTAATGAAAAACTGTTTTTT.

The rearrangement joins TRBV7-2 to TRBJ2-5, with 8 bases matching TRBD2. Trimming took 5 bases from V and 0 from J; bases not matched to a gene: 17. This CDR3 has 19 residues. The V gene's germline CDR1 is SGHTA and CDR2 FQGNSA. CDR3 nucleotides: TGTGCCAGCAGCCGAAACGCGGGGGGATCGCCCAGGTACCAAGAGACCCAGTACTTC. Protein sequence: CASSRNAGGSPRYQETQYF.

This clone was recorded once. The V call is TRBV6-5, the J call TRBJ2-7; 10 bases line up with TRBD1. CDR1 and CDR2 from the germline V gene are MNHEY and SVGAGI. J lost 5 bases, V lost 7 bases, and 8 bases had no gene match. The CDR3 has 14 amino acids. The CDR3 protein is CASTQDRGTDEQYF. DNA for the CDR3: TGTGCCAGCACCCAGGACAGGGGGACCGACGAGCAGTACTTC.

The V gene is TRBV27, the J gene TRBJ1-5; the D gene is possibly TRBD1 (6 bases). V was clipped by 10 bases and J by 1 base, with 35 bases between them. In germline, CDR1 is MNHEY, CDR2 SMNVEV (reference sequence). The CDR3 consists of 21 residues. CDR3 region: CATTTPPRGRAGEGSNQPQHF. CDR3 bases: TGTGCCACCACCACCCCCCCCCGAGGGCGGGCAGGGGAGGGAAGCAATCAGCCCCAGCATTTT.

The CDR3 here is CASSFTSGGAETQYF. The CDR3, as DNA: TGTGCCAGCAGCTTCACTAGCGGGGGGGCCGAGACCCAGTACTTC. This sequence joins TRBV7-2 and TRBJ2-5, with 13 positions matching TRBD2. V lost 3 bases and J lost 5; bases outside the gene matches: 3. The germline CDR1 and CDR2 sequences are SGHTA and FQGNSA. The CDR3 length is 15 residues.